The 15 T cell receptor beta chains listed next were all sequenced from one sample in a study of T-cell reconstitution after alpha-beta-depleted transplantation in children (dated by TCRdb to the mid-2010s). Preparation of the library involved PCR. This sample was sequenced with an Illumina HiSeq 2500. Molecular barcoding was employed in the preparation of TCR libraries, with unique molecular identifiers being used to normalize TCRbeta repertoire quantification. The raw public data were reprocessed by TCRdb itself: fastp quality trimming at Q25, MiXCR clonotype calling, in-frame beta chains only. Every entry covers one CDR3 protein and lists the most common genes and DNA from its rows. The sample data list about 300,000 distinct CDR3 sequences, and 10% of these were observed just once. Less than 8% of the sample is taken by the ten largest. The treatment or condition label here, explained by the study, means: allogeneic hematopoietic cell transplantation with graft depleted of TCRalphabeta T cells and CD19 B cells.

Sequenced here: PBMCs, sampled before TCRalphabeta/CD19-depleted stem cell transplant. The source is a boy in the first two years of life with acute myeloid leukemia, due to receive a stem cell transplant.

Of note for this clonotype: A much larger clonotype is one base distant, so this may be a read error. J is TRBJ2-2 and V is TRBV12-3 or TRBV12-4; 7 nucleotides match TRBD2. CDR3 length: 16 amino acids. J gave up 5 bases and V 6 bases, and 12 bases lay outside the gene matches. The CDR3 DNA sequence: TGTGCCAGCAGACTCGGACTAGTGGAGGGGACCGGGGAGCTGTTTTTT. Its translation is CASRLGLVEGTGELFF.

The chain employs TRBV5-1 and TRBJ1-1; the D gene is possibly TRBD1 (6 bases). Germline assignment: CDR1 SGHRS and CDR2 YFSETQ. The CDR3 length is 17 residues. The V end lost 2 bases, the J end lost 1 base, and 18 bases lay between the germline ends. The CDR3 reads CASSLLTGGGRNTEAFF. CDR3 nucleotide sequence: TGCGCCAGCAGCTTACTGACAGGCGGAGGGCGGAACACTGAAGCTTTCTTT.

This clonotype was picked up many times. The V call is TRBV6-5, the J call TRBJ2-3; 13 bases are shared with TRBD2. The CDR3 has 17 residues. V trimming: 2 bases; J trimming: 0 bases; junction bases outside the gene matches: 2. Germline V gene sequence: CDR1 MNHEY, CDR2 SVGAGI. The CDR3 DNA reads as TGTGCCAGCAGTTACGGACTAGCGGGGGCTAGCACAGATACGCAGTATTTT. It codes for CASSYGLAGASTDTQYF.

About this clonotype: A read error may be the cause here, since a much bigger clone is one base away. V usage is TRBV7-2 and J usage is TRBJ2-7; D may be TRBD2 (6 bases). Looked up from germline, CDR1 is SGHTA and CDR2 is FQGNSA. This CDR3 has 14 residues. CDR3 nucleotides: TGTGCCAGCGGCTTAGATAGCGGATACTACGAGCAGTACTTC. It encodes CASGLDSGYYEQYF.

This clonotype was seen many times. J is TRBJ2-3 and V is TRBV3-1, with a weak D call TRBD2 (5 bases). The CDR3 runs to 13 residues. V gave up 3 bases and J gave up 3 bases, with 7 bases separating them. Per the germline V gene, CDR1 is LGHDT and CDR2 is YNNKEL (reference sequence). The CDR3 protein is CASSQSGTDTQYF. The CDR3, as DNA: TGTGCCAGCAGCCAGTCGGGGACAGATACGCAGTATTTT.

This clonotype was seen at least ten times. The gene calls are TRBV7-3 and TRBJ2-3; D not resolved. This CDR3 is 13 amino acids long. With 2 bases removed from V and 5 bases from J, the gap between germline ends came to 8 bases. Germline V lookup: CDR1 SGHTA, CDR2 FQGTGA. The CDR3: CASSLASRDTQYF. In nucleotides, the CDR3 is TGTGCCAGCAGCTTAGCCTCAAGAGATACGCAGTATTTT.

In its sample, this clonotype was seen many times. The chain couples TRBV7-3 to TRBJ2-7, with 9 bases lining up with TRBD1. The trim removed 1 base at V and 4 bases at J, leaving 2 bases unmatched. CDR1 is SGHTA and CDR2 is FQGTGA in the germline V gene. The CDR3 is made up of 14 amino acids. The CDR3 loop is CASSLNGQGYEQYF. The CDR3 DNA follows: TGTGCCAGCAGCTTAAATGGACAGGGGTACGAGCAGTACTTC.

This clonotype was counted many times. The V and J genes are TRBV10-3 and TRBJ2-7; 7 bases are shared with TRBD1. The CDR3 consists of 12 residues. With 10 bases clipped from V and 2 bases from J, the junction kept 5 bases outside the gene matches. Germline V gene data show CDR1 as ENHRY and CDR2 as SYGVKD. The CDR3 loop is CATRQGAYEQYF. DNA for the CDR3: TGTGCCACCCGACAGGGAGCCTACGAGCAGTACTTC.

The CDR3, as DNA: TGTGCCAGCAGCCCCACCCAGAACACCGGGGAGCTGTTTTTT. Its translation is CASSPTQNTGELFF. The genes are TRBV9 and TRBJ2-2; D is unresolved. In germline, CDR1 is SGDLS, CDR2 YYNGEE. V lost 4 bases and J 1 base, leaving 8 bases between the germline ends. The CDR3 runs to 14 residues.

This clonotype has a count of ten or more. The rearrangement joins TRBV6-5 to TRBJ1-1; tentatively, D is TRBD1 (5 bases). Trimming pared 2 bases from V and 1 base from J, leaving 8 bases between. Germline CDR1 reads MNHEY; CDR2 reads SVGAGI. The CDR3 is made up of 14 amino acids. Here the CDR3 DNA reads TGTGCCAGCAGTTACGGAAGGGGGAACACTGAAGCTTTCTTT. Its protein product is CASSYGRGNTEAFF.

This clonotype has a count of ten or more. The genes are TRBV5-1 and TRBJ1-1, with a possible D match to TRBD1 (5 bases). CDR1 and CDR2 (germline): SGHRS, YFSETQ. This CDR3 spans 15 amino acids. Deletions cut 0 bases from V and 0 bases from J, with 9 bases between. CDR3 region: CASSLGQPLNTEAFF. DNA of the CDR3: TGCGCCAGCAGCTTGGGACAGCCTCTGAACACTGAAGCTTTCTTT.

At least ten counts were recorded for this clonotype. The chain links TRBV5-5 to TRBJ2-2; D not resolved. The CDR3 is made up of 14 amino acids. The germline CDR1 and CDR2 sequences are SGHKS and YYEKEE (reference sequence). V dropped 3 bases and J dropped 0 bases, with 6 bases sitting between them. This CDR3 reads CASSYTPNTGELFF. CDR3 nucleotide sequence: TGTGCCAGCAGCTACACTCCGAACACCGGGGAGCTGTTTTTT.

This clonotype has ten or more counts. The chain links TRBV7-2 to TRBJ1-2; 8 positions agree with TRBD1. Trimming removed 6 bases from V and 4 bases from J; junction bases left unmatched: 13. There are 16 residues in the CDR3. Germline CDR1 SGHTA, CDR2 FQGNSA. The CDR3 here is CASRRTGSGDLYGYTF. DNA for the CDR3: TGTGCCAGCAGGCGGACAGGGAGTGGCGATCTCTATGGCTACACCTTC.

There are a few counts of this clonotype. The chain recombines TRBV5-1 with TRBJ2-7, with D perhaps TRBD1 (5 bases). CDR1 is SGHRS, CDR2 YFSETQ, per germline. The V gene lost 5 bases and the J gene lost 0 bases, with 15 bases spanning the gap. This CDR3 comprises 15 residues. The DNA for the CDR3 is TGCGCCAGCAGGTTCTCCAGGGTTAGCTCCTACGAGCAGTACTTC. Its translation is CASRFSRVSSYEQYF.

Many counts were recorded for this clonotype. The rearrangement joins TRBV12-3 or TRBV12-4 to TRBJ2-3, with D maybe TRBD2 (6 bases). This CDR3 is built from 13 residues. Trimming shortened V by 7 bases and J by 2 bases, and 10 bases separated the two germline ends. CDR3 sequence: CASTRDSTDTQYF. The CDR3 DNA is TGTGCCAGCACCCGGGACTCCACAGATACGCAGTATTTT.